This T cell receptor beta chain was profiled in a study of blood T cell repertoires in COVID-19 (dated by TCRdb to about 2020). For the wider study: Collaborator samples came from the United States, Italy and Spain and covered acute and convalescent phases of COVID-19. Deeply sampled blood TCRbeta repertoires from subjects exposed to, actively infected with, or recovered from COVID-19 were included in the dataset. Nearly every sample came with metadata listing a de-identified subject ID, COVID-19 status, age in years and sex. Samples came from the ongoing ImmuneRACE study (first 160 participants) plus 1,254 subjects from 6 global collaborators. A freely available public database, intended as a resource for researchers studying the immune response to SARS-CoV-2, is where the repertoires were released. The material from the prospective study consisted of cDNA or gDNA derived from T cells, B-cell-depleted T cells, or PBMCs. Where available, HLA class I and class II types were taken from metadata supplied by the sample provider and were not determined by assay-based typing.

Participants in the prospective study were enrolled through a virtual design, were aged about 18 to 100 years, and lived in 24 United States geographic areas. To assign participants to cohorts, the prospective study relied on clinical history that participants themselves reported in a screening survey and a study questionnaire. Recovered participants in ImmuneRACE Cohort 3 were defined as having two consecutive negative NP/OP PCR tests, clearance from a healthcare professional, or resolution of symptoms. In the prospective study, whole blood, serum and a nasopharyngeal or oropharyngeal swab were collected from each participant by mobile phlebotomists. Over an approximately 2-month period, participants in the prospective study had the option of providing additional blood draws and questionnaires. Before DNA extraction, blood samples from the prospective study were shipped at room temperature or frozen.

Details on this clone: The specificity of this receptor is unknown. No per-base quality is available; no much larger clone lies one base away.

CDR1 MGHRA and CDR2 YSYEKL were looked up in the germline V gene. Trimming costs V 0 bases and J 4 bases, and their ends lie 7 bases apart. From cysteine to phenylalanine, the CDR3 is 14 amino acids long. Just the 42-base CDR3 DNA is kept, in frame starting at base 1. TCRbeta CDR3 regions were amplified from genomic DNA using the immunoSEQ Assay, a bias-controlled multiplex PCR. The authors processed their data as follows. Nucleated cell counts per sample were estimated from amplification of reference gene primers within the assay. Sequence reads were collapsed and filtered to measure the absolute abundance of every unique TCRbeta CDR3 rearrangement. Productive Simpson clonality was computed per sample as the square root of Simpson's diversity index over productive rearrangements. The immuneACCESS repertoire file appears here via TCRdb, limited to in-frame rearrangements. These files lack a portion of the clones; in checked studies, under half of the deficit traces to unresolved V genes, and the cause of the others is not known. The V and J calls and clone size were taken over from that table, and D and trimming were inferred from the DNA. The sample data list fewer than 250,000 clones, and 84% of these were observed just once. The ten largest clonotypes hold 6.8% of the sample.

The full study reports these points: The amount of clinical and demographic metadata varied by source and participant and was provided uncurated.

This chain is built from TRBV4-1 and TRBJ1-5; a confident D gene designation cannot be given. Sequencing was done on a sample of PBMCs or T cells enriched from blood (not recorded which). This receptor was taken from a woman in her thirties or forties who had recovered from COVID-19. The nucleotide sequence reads TGCGCCAGCAGCCAAGACAGTATAAATCAGCCCCAGCATTTT. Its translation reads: CASSQDSINQPQHF.